Listed here is a single T cell receptor (beta chain). Produced via immunoSEQ multiplex PCR; TCRdb's table is partial and in-frame only. Of about 240,000 clones in the sample, about 79% are singletons; the top ten hold over 7.5%. The record originates from a study of blood T cell repertoires in COVID-19. Study-level background: Spain, Italy and the United States supplied samples that represented acute and convalescent COVID-19. Sources were T cells, B-cell-depleted T cells, or PBMCs; the material itself was cDNA or gDNA.

This sequence was found in a woman older than 75 with acute or convalescent COVID-19. Sequenced sample: peripheral blood.

CDR3 sequence reads: CASNLEGDIYEQYF. CDR3 in DNA: TGTGCCAGCAACCTAGAGGGGGACATCTACGAGCAGTACTTC. This rearrangement joins TRBV2 to TRBJ2-7, with TRBD1 as a possible D gene (6 bases). The CDR3 has 14 amino acids. Looked up from germline, CDR1 is SNHLY and CDR2 is FYNNEI. Between the trimmed V and J ends, which lost 7 bases and 3 bases, there was a span of 16 bases.